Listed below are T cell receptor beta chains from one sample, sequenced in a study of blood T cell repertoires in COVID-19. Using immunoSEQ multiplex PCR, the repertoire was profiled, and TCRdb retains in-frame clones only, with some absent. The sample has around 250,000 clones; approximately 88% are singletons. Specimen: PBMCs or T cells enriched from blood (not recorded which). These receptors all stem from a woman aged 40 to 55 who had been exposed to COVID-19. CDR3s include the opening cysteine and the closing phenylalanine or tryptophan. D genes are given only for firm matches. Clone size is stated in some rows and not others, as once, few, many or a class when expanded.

CDR3 protein: CASSLNRDYGYTF
CDR3 DNA: TGTGCCAGCAGCTTGAACAGAGACTATGGCTACACCTTC
V gene: TRBV5-4
clone size: once
D gene: .
J gene: TRBJ1-2

CDR3 protein: CASSSTNEHEQYF
CDR3 DNA: TGTGCCAGCAGCTCCACCAATGAGCACGAGCAGTACTTC
V gene: TRBV5-4
clone size: .
D gene: .
J gene: TRBJ2-7

CDR3 protein: CASSPNAGTFLTGELFF
CDR3 DNA: TGTGCCAGCAGCCCGAACGCCGGTACCTTTTTGACCGGGGAGCTGTTTTTT
V gene: TRBV14
clone size: .
D gene: .
J gene: TRBJ2-2

CDR3 protein: CASSYSITGLYGYTF
CDR3 DNA: TGTGCCAGCAGTTACTCGATTACGGGACTCTATGGCTACACCTTC
V gene: TRBV6-5
clone size: .
D gene: .
J gene: TRBJ1-2

CDR3 protein: CASSILAGENTGELFF
CDR3 DNA: TGTGCCAGTAGTATTTTAGCGGGTGAGAACACCGGGGAGCTGTTTTTT
V gene: TRBV19
clone size: .
D gene: TRBD2
J gene: TRBJ2-2

CDR3 protein: CASSPGQGNSGANVLTF
CDR3 DNA: TGTGCCAGCAGTCCGGGACAGGGTAACTCTGGGGCCAACGTCCTGACTTTC
V gene: TRBV2
clone size: once
D gene: TRBD1
J gene: TRBJ2-6

CDR3 protein: CATSTYRASSYNEQFF
CDR3 DNA: TGTGCCACCAGCACCTACAGGGCCAGTTCCTACAATGAGCAGTTCTTC
V gene: TRBV15
clone size: .
D gene: .
J gene: TRBJ2-1

CDR3 protein: CASSTRREDTEAFF
CDR3 DNA: TGTGCCAGCAGCACCCGGCGGGAGGACACTGAAGCTTTCTTT
V gene: TRBV7-8
clone size: .
D gene: .
J gene: TRBJ1-1

CDR3 protein: CSGGQGETQYF
CDR3 DNA: TGCAGTGGGGGGCAGGGGGAGACCCAGTACTTC
V gene: TRBV20-1
clone size: .
D gene: .
J gene: TRBJ2-5

CDR3 protein: CASSQDGRQGYEQYF
CDR3 DNA: TGTGCCAGCAGCCAAGATGGACGACAGGGCTACGAGCAGTACTTC
V gene: TRBV4-2
clone size: .
D gene: TRBD1
J gene: TRBJ2-7

CDR3 protein: CASSPTRDRGGEAFF
CDR3 DNA: TGTGCCAGCAGCCCTACCCGGGACAGGGGGGGAGAAGCTTTCTTT
V gene: TRBV7-9
clone size: .
D gene: TRBD1
J gene: TRBJ1-1